Listed here are 18 T cell receptor beta chains from one sample, sequenced in a study of shared clonotypes between healthy human individuals. Sequencing was performed with immunoSEQ multiplex PCR; in TCRdb, only in-frame clones are kept and a portion is missing. The data hold hundreds of thousands of clones, with about 74% observed a single time. The sequenced material came from memory CD4+ T cells sorted from blood. Subset noted: CD45RA-negative fraction. The receptors shown here come from a woman aged 25 to 39 in good health.

The chain links TRBV29-1 to TRBJ2-5; 10 nucleotides agree with TRBD2. The CDR3 covers 13 residues. V was clipped by 8 bases and J by 7 bases; unmatched bases: 10. CDR1 is SQVTM and CDR2 is ANQGSEA in the germline V gene. This chain's CDR3 is CSKRTSGEGTQYF. For the CDR3, the DNA is TGCAGCAAAAGGACTAGCGGCGAAGGGACCCAGTACTTC.

V and J are TRBV20-1 and TRBJ2-5, with unresolved D. Trimming cost V 0 bases and J 3 bases, with 2 bases left between them. Germline assignment: CDR1 DFQATT and CDR2 SNEGSKA (reference sequence). The CDR3 has 11 residues. The CDR3 nucleotides are TGCAGTGCTAGAGACGAAGAGACCCAGTACTTC. This gives the protein CSARDEETQYF.

The rearrangement links TRBV2 to TRBJ1-2, with D tentatively TRBD1 (5 bases). V lost 6 bases, J lost 7 bases, and 9 bases lay in between. CDR1 SNHLY and CDR2 FYNNEI come from the germline V gene. The CDR3 is 11 residues long. This CDR3 is CASSGHTGYTF. DNA for the CDR3: TGTGCCAGCAGCGGACATACTGGCTACACCTTC.

As regards this clone: The same CDR3 can be traced to other DNA sequences in this sample. The chain joins TRBV19 to TRBJ2-3; D unclear. The CDR3 is 13 residues long. Trimming took off 5 bases at V and 1 base at J, with 7 bases between the two ends. Germline CDR1 reads LNHDA; CDR2 reads SQIVND (reference sequence). In DNA, the CDR3 is TGTGCCAGTAGTTCACCGGGCACAGATACGCAGTATTTT. Protein: CASSSPGTDTQYF.

In its sample, this clone was seen once. The chain carries TRBV9 and TRBJ2-2; perhaps TRBD2 as D (6 bases). The germline V gene encodes CDR1 SGDLS and CDR2 YYNGEE. V lost 3 bases, J lost 7 bases, and 19 bases lay in between. CDR3 length equals 16 residues. CDR3 protein: CASSAEGRAGRGELFF. The CDR3 coding sequence is TGTGCCAGCAGCGCCGAGGGCCGGGCGGGGCGCGGGGAGCTGTTTTTT.

V and J are TRBV6-5 and TRBJ2-5; 9 bases fit TRBD2. This CDR3 has 15 amino acids. V was clipped by 2 bases and J by 5 bases; unmatched bases: 6. CDR1 is MNHEY, CDR2 SVGAGI, per germline. The CDR3 bases are TGTGCCAGCAGTTACAGGGTGGGACTAGCTGAGACCCAGTACTTC. This codes for CASSYRVGLAETQYF.

This sequence joins TRBV7-2 and TRBJ2-7; no clear D. Looked up from germline, CDR1 is SGHTA and CDR2 is FQGNSA. CDR3 size: 11 residues. With 4 bases removed from V and 3 bases from J, the gap between germline ends came to 4 bases. CDR3 nucleotides: TGTGCCAGCAGCTCCAACTACGAGCAGTACTTC. As protein: CASSSNYEQYF.

This clone appeared a single time. The chain combines TRBV6-5 with TRBJ2-1, with D possibly TRBD2 on 6 matching bases. V shed 6 bases and J shed 6 bases, with 18 bases lying between them. Per the germline V gene, CDR1 is MNHEY and CDR2 is SVGAGI. The CDR3 extends over 15 amino acids. Here the CDR3 reads CASSQDYLVGNEQFF. CDR3 DNA: TGTGCCAGCAGCCAGGACTACCTCGTCGGCAATGAGCAGTTCTTC.

J is TRBJ2-7 and V is TRBV5-5; 8 bases match TRBD2. V shed 0 bases, J shed 5 bases, and the junction held 10 bases outside the gene matches. The CDR3 covers 16 residues. Germline CDR1 SGHKS, CDR2 YYEKEE (reference sequence). For the CDR3, the DNA is TGTGCCAGCAGCTTGGAATCTTGGCGGGAGGCCCACGAGCAGTACTTC. It yields the protein CASSLESWREAHEQYF.

V and J are TRBV7-9 and TRBJ1-4; 10 bases are shared with TRBD1. V lost 4 bases and J lost 7; bases outside the gene matches: 9. Germline V lookup: CDR1 SEHNR, CDR2 FQNEAQ (reference sequence). The CDR3 is made up of 16 amino acids. The CDR3 here is CASSSRQGAIGEKLFF. The CDR3 DNA reads as TGTGCCAGCAGCTCCCGACAGGGGGCGATTGGTGAAAAACTGTTTTTT.

Of note for this clone: The sample carries other DNA sequences with the same CDR3. This chain uses TRBV5-1 with TRBJ2-3; D is possibly TRBD2 (6 bases). This CDR3 region has 14 residues. The V gene's germline CDR1 is SGHRS and CDR2 YFSETQ. V gave up 1 base and J gave up 3 bases, with 9 bases separating them. CDR3 bases: TGCGCCAGCAGCTTGAAGGCGGGAACAGATACGCAGTATTTT. Amino acids: CASSLKAGTDTQYF.

This clone turned up a few times. Just one base apart from a much larger clone, this may be a read error. The chain is built from TRBV5-4 and TRBJ1-1; D unresolved. There are 13 residues in the CDR3. Trimming cost V 2 bases and J 0 bases, with 5 bases left between them. The germline gives CDR1 SGHNT, CDR2 YYREEE (reference sequence). The CDR3 reads CASSLGMNTEAFF. CDR3 sequence (DNA): TGTGCCAGCAGCTTAGGGATGAACACTGAAGCTTTCTTT.

The chain employs TRBV5-1 and TRBJ1-1, with a possible D match to TRBD1 (5 bases). The CDR3 totals 13 residues. In germline, CDR1 is SGHRS, CDR2 YFSETQ. The V gene lost 1 base and the J gene lost 5 bases, with 9 bases spanning the gap. CDR3: CASSLQEGTEAFF. CDR3 nucleotides: TGCGCCAGCAGCTTGCAGGAGGGGACTGAAGCTTTCTTT.

The chain uses TRBV27 and TRBJ2-1; 10 nucleotides align to TRBD2. The CDR3 totals 16 residues. Germline lookup yields CDR1 MNHEY and CDR2 SMNVEV (reference sequence). Trimming cost V 4 bases and J 6 bases; bases outside gene matches: 9. CDR3 loop: CASSSPLAGVGNEQFF. The CDR3 DNA reads TGTGCCAGCAGTTCCCCGCTAGCGGGAGTAGGCAATGAGCAGTTCTTC.

V is TRBV30 and J is TRBJ1-4; no definite D call. The CDR3 has 16 amino acids. Trimming stripped 2 bases from V and 2 bases from J, with 15 bases between. CDR1 is GTSNPN, CDR2 SVGIG, per germline (reference sequence). In DNA form, the CDR3 reads TGTGCCTGGAGTATCCGCTCCCGGAGGACTAATGAAAAACTGTTTTTT. Amino acid sequence: CAWSIRSRRTNEKLFF.

The chain has TRBV10-2 and TRBJ2-7; D ambiguous. The ends were cut back, 4 bases at V and 7 bases at J, with 14 bases in the middle. There are 13 residues in the CDR3. In germline, CDR1 is WSHSY, CDR2 SAAADI. In DNA, the CDR3 is TGCGCCAGCAGTGGGAGTAGGACGAGGGAGCAGTACTTC. Translated, it gives CASSGSRTREQYF.

This sequence joins TRBV7-6 and TRBJ2-3; no clear D gene. The germline V and J ends were trimmed by 0 bases and 3 bases, with 4 bases remaining between them. The CDR3 is made up of 13 amino acids. CDR1 and CDR2 (germline): SGHVS, FNYEAQ. CDR3 loop: CASSLAQTDTQYF. The CDR3 nucleotides read TGTGCCAGCAGCTTAGCGCAGACAGATACGCAGTATTTT.

This clone was detected only a few times. V usage is TRBV6-6 and J usage is TRBJ2-1; a weak D match, TRBD2 (6 bases). V was pared by 5 bases and J by 12 bases, with 20 bases between. There are 14 residues in the CDR3. CDR1 is MNHNY, CDR2 SVGAGI, per germline (reference sequence). The chain's CDR3 is CASSTGLNSLGQFF. In DNA form, the CDR3 reads TGTGCCAGCAGTACCGGACTAAATAGTCTGGGGCAGTTCTTC.